This T cell receptor (beta chain) was captured by sequencing in a study of human T cells and chemical hapten exposure. Overall study context: Patients, a majority of them female, were diagnosed with alopecia areata, totalis or universalis. Study outcomes and limitations: Against controls, expanded TCRs gave rise to significantly more large CDR3 similarity clusters.

Trimming cost V 6 bases and J 3 bases; bases outside gene matches: 7. The CDR3 is made up of 14 amino acids. CDR1 and CDR2 from the germline V gene are MDHEN and SYDVKM. The sample's time point: pre-sensitization, week 0. Treatment given: therapeutic diphenylcyclopropenone sensitization with weekly scalp DPC. TCRdb recomputed calls from the RACE reads with MiXCR, one row per CDR3 protein. The table records roughly 100,000 distinct CDR3 sequences, roughly 12% of them present only once. This clonotype was picked up many times. Its cognate antigen is unknown. The source was whole blood, collected in connection with sensitization to the hapten diphenylcyclopropenone (DPC). The rearrangement uses TRBV28 and TRBJ2-7; 8 bases align to TRBD2. This TCR was sampled from a woman between 45 and 65 years old with alopecia areata. Some clones in this sample may be carry-over from other donors' samples. The CDR3 coding sequence is TGTGCCAGCAGACTGAGCGGGAGTGGCTACGAGCAGTACTTC. This gives the protein CASRLSGSGYEQYF. The full variable domain, in which reference TRBV28 and TRBJ2-7 provide the parts outside the CDR3, is DVKVTQSSRYLVKRTGEKVFLECVQDMDHENMFWYRQDPGLGLRLIYFSYDVKMKEKGDIPEGYSVSREKKERFSLILESASTNQTSMYLCASRLSGSGYEQYFGPGTRLTVT.